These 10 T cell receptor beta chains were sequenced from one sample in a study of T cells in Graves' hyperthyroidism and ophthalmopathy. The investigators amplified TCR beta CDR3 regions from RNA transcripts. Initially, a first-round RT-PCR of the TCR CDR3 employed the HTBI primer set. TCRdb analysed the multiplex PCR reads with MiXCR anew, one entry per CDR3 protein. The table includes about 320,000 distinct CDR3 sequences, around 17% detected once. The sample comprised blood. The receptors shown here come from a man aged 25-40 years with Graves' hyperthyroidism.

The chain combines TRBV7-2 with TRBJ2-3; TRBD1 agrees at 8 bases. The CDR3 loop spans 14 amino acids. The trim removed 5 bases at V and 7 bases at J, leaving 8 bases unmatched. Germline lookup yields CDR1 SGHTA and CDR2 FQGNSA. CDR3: CASSQDRVGNTQYF. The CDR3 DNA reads TGTGCCAGCAGCCAGGACAGGGTGGGTAATACGCAGTATTTT.

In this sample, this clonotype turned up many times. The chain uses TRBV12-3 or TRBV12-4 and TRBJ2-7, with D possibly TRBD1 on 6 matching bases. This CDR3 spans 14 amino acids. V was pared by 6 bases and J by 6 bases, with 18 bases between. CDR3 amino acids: CASSHSAQGGEQYF. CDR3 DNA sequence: TGTGCCAGCAGCCACTCGGCACAGGGCGGCGAGCAGTACTTC.

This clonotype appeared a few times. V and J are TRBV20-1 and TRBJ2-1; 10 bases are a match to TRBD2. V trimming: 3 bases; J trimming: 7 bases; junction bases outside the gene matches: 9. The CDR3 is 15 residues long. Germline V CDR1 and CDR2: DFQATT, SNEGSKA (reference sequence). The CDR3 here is CSASPLAGRANEQFF. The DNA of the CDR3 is TGCAGTGCTAGCCCACTAGCGGGAAGGGCGAATGAGCAGTTCTTC.

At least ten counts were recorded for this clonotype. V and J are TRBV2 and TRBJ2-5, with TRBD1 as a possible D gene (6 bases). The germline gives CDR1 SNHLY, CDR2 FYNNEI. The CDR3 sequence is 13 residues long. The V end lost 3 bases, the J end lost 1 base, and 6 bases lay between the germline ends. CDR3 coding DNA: TGTGCCAGCAGTGAGGACAGCCAAGAGACCCAGTACTTC. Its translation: CASSEDSQETQYF. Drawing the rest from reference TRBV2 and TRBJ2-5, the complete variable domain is EPEVTQTPSHQVTQMGQEVILRCVPISNHLYFYWYRQILGQKVEFLVSFYNNEISEKSEIFDDQFSVERPDGSNFTLKIRSTKLEDSAMYFCASSEDSQETQYFGPGTRLLVL.

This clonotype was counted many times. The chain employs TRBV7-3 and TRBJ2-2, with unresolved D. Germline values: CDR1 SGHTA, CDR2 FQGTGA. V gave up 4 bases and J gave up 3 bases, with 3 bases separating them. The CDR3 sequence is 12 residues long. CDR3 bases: TGTGCCAGCAGCTCTTACACCGGGGAGCTGTTTTTT. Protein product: CASSSYTGELFF.

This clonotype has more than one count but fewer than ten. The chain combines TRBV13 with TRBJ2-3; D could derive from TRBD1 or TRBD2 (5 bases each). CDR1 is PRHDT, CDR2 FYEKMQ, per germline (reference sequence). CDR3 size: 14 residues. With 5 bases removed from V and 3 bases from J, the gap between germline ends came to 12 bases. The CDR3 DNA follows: TGTGCCAGCAGCGGGGGAGTGCGGACAGATACGCAGTATTTT. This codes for CASSGGVRTDTQYF.

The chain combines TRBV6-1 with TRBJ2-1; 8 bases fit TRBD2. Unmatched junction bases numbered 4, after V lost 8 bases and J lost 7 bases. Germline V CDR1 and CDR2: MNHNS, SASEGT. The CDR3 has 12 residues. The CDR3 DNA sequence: TGTGCCAGCGGGACTAGTGGTAATGAGCAGTTCTTC. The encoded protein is CASGTSGNEQFF.

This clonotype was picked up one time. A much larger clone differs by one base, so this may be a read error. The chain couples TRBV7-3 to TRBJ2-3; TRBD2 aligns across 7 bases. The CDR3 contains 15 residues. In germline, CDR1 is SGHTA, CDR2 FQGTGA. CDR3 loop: CASSSTGTNTGTQYF. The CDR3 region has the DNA TGTGCCAGCAGCTCCACCGGGACTAATACAGGTACGCAGTATTTT.

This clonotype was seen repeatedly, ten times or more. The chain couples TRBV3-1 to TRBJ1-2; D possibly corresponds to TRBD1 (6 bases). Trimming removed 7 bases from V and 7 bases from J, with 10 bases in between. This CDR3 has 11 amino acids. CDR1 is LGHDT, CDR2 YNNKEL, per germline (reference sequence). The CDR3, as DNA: TGTGCCAGCAAGGGGGGTGGTGGCTACACCTTC. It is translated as CASKGGGGYTF.

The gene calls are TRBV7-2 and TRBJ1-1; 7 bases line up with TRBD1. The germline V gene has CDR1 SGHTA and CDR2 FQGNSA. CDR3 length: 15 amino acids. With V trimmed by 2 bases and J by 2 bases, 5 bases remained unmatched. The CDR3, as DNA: TGTGCCAGCAGCTTAATAGGGGGCCGAAACACTGAAGCTTTCTTT. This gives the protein CASSLIGGRNTEAFF. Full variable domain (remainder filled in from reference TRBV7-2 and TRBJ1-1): GAGVSQSPSNKVTEKGKDVELRCDPISGHTALYWYRQSLGQGLEFLIYFQGNSAPDKSGLPSDRFSAERTGGSVSTLTIQRTQQEDSAVYLCASSLIGGRNTEAFFGQGTRLTVV.